One sample yielded the 22 T cell receptor beta chains listed below, sequenced in a study of HIV-infected patients and healthy controls. From the 5' RACE reads, TCRdb called clonotypes with MiXCR, one entry per CDR3 protein. This repertoire shows about 64,000 distinct CDR3 sequences, 19% found once; its top ten account for around 1.4%. The specimen was CD4+ T cells from blood. These receptors were taken from a human donor in good health.

Many counts were recorded for this clonotype. The chain employs TRBV29-1 and TRBJ1-1; 7 nucleotides align to TRBD1. Germline CDR1 reads SQVTM; CDR2 reads ANQGSEA. Trimming took 3 bases from V and 0 from J; bases not matched to a gene: 7. The CDR3 covers 15 residues. CDR3 in amino acids: CSVDPGQLMNTEAFF. CDR3 DNA: TGCAGCGTTGACCCGGGACAGTTAATGAACACTGAAGCTTTCTTT.

This clonotype showed up many times. The chain combines TRBV24-1 with TRBJ2-3; no firm D call. The ends were cut back, 4 bases at V and 3 bases at J, with 7 bases in the middle. CDR3 length equals 13 residues. The germline V gene has CDR1 KGHDR and CDR2 SFDVKD. The CDR3 is CATSDGRTDTQYF. The CDR3 nucleotides read TGTGCCACCAGTGACGGGCGGACAGATACGCAGTATTTT.

This clonotype was detected only once. The rearrangement links TRBV12-3 or TRBV12-4 to TRBJ1-2; D may be TRBD1 (5 bases). The CDR3 runs 16 residues. Trimming removed 5 bases at V and 7 bases at J, with 23 bases between. The CDR3 DNA is TGTGCCAGCAGTCCCGCAGGAGCCGGGACTTTCAGTGGCTACACCTTC. Translation gives CASSPAGAGTFSGYTF.

J is TRBJ2-4 and V is TRBV3-1; D not certain. Germline-derived CDR1 and CDR2 are LGHDT and YNNKEL (reference sequence). The V gene lost 1 base and the J gene lost 0 bases, with 10 bases spanning the gap. The length of the CDR3 is 16 residues. CDR3 DNA sequence: TGTGCCAGCAGCCAAGGGTCGCAAGTAGCCAAAAACATTCAGTACTTC. Protein: CASSQGSQVAKNIQYF.

The J gene is TRBJ1-2, the V gene TRBV5-6; unclear D gene. The CDR3 is 13 residues long. The V end lost 1 base, the J end lost 8 bases, and 12 bases lay between the germline ends. Germline V gives CDR1 SGHDT, CDR2 YYEEEE. The CDR3 reads CASSLLEGRGYTF. As DNA, the CDR3 is TGTGCCAGCAGCTTGTTGGAAGGAAGAGGCTACACCTTC.

This sequence joins TRBV27 and TRBJ1-6, with D maybe TRBD1 (6 bases). The CDR3 is 13 amino acids. Between the trimmed V and J ends, which lost 3 bases and 8 bases, there was a span of 8 bases. Germline V gene lookup returns CDR1 MNHEY and CDR2 SMNVEV (reference sequence). The CDR3 bases are TGTGCCAGCAGTTTCAGGGGTTATTCACCCCTCCACTTT. The encoded protein is CASSFRGYSPLHF.

This clonotype was detected ten times or more. V and J are TRBV27 and TRBJ1-1; no clear D gene. Germline V lookup: CDR1 MNHEY, CDR2 SMNVEV (reference sequence). The CDR3 extends over 14 amino acids. The V end lost 0 bases, the J end lost 1 base, and 6 bases lay between the germline ends. In nucleotides, the CDR3 is TGTGCCAGCAGTTTATCAGGAGAGAACACTGAAGCTTTCTTT. This translates into CASSLSGENTEAFF.

This clonotype was observed a few times. This chain joins TRBV29-1 and TRBJ2-7, with D perhaps matching TRBD2 (5 bases). The CDR3 has 13 amino acids. The germline CDR1 and CDR2 sequences are SQVTM and ANQGSEA. The V gene lost 7 bases and the J gene lost 2 bases, with 15 bases spanning the gap. The CDR3 region is CSASDGIAYEQYF. CDR3 in DNA: TGCAGCGCCTCGGACGGGATTGCCTACGAGCAGTACTTC.

The chain couples TRBV6-5 to TRBJ1-4, with D possibly being TRBD1 (6 bases). V lost 6 bases, J lost 3 bases, and 14 bases lay in between. This CDR3 has 15 amino acids. Germline V gene lookup returns CDR1 MNHEY and CDR2 SVGAGI. CDR3 DNA: TGTGCCAGCAGGCTGAGGGGGGGAGCTAATGAAAAACTGTTTTTT. The encoded protein is CASRLRGGANEKLFF.

This chain links TRBV6-5 with TRBJ2-3; 9 bases fit TRBD2. This CDR3 spans 13 amino acids. Trimming at V came to 5 bases and at J to 8 bases, leaving 5 bases not matched to a gene. The germline V gene encodes CDR1 MNHEY and CDR2 SVGAGI. CDR3 region: CASSNRLAATQYF. The CDR3 nucleotides read TGTGCCAGCAGTAACCGACTAGCGGCTACGCAGTATTTT.

This clonotype was detected a few times. The V and J genes are TRBV3-1 and TRBJ2-1; TRBD2 matches at 8 bases. Germline V lookup: CDR1 LGHDT, CDR2 YNNKEL (reference sequence). After removal of 4 bases from V and 2 bases from J, the junction contained 7 bases not matched to a gene. The CDR3 is 16 amino acids. Written as DNA, the CDR3 is TGTGCCAGCAGCCGTTACCTAGCGGGCACCTACAATGAGCAGTTCTTC. It yields the protein CASSRYLAGTYNEQFF.

J is TRBJ2-5 and V is TRBV3-1, with TRBD1 identical over 11 bases. CDR3 length equals 15 residues. In germline, CDR1 is LGHDT, CDR2 YNNKEL (reference sequence). The trim removed 1 base at V and 6 bases at J, leaving 4 bases unmatched. The DNA for the CDR3 is TGTGCCAGCAGCCAAGTTGGGACAGGGGGGAAGACCCAGTACTTC. Translating it yields CASSQVGTGGKTQYF.

The chain couples TRBV10-3 to TRBJ1-1; 7 positions match TRBD1. The V and J ends lost 4 bases and 1 base, in that order; junction bases with no gene match: 6. From germline, CDR1 is ENHRY and CDR2 SYGVKD. This CDR3 region has 15 residues. CDR3 residues: CAISGYRGGNTEAFF. As DNA, the CDR3 is TGTGCCATCAGTGGATACAGGGGAGGGAACACTGAAGCTTTCTTT.

The chain links TRBV19 to TRBJ2-2; TRBD1 aligns across 8 bases. J gave up 4 bases and V 9 bases, and 10 bases lay outside the gene matches. CDR3 size: 15 residues. CDR1 and CDR2 from the germline V gene are LNHDA and SQIVND (reference sequence). The CDR3 spells CASRGQGKSTGELFF. CDR3 nucleotides: TGTGCCAGCCGAGGACAGGGTAAAAGCACCGGGGAGCTGTTTTTT.

In its sample, this clonotype was seen many times. The rearrangement links TRBV4-1 to TRBJ1-2, with D maybe TRBD1 (5 bases). V was pared by 2 bases and J by 6 bases, with 16 bases between. Germline V gives CDR1 MGHRA, CDR2 YSYEKL. CDR3 length: 15 amino acids. The CDR3 coding sequence is TGCGCCAGCAGCCAATTCCTACCCCGGGACGATGGCTACACCTTC. Protein: CASSQFLPRDDGYTF.

This clonotype appeared many times. The V call is TRBV20-1, the J call TRBJ2-7; D ambiguous. The ends were cut back, 1 base at V and 4 bases at J, with 14 bases in the middle. Germline values: CDR1 DFQATT, CDR2 SNEGSKA (reference sequence). The CDR3 spans 14 residues. As DNA, the CDR3 is TGCAGTGCTAGAGTTTCGGCAGTCCAATACGAGCAGTACTTC. Translation gives CSARVSAVQYEQYF.

The table lists this clonotype with many counts. V is TRBV21-1 and J is TRBJ2-7; the table's D gene call, TRBD2, was not cross checked with the DNA. TRBV21-1 is a pseudogene. The CDR3 spans 22 residues. The CDR3 DNA reads TGTGCCAGCAGCAAAGCGGCTGGTTATGACAGGGAATCCGGGACTAGCCAGTACGAGCAGTACTTC. Residues: CASSKAAGYDRESGTSQYEQYF.

This clonotype has a count of ten or more. No conserved phenylalanine or tryptophan is present at the end of the CDR3, so a read error is the likely explanation. The limits of the CDR3 on the DNA are not certain, so only TCRdb's listed CDR3 is given. This chain connects TRBV14 to TRBJ1-1; the DNA was not used to check the table's D call, TRBD1. Germline CDR1 SGHDN, CDR2 FVKESK. The CDR3 spans 14 amino acids, including both terminal residues. CDR3 loop: CASSPPGPTYLFQA.

This clonotype has a handful of counts. This sequence joins TRBV24-1 and TRBJ1-1; D possibly corresponds to TRBD1 (5 bases). The germline V gene has CDR1 KGHDR and CDR2 SFDVKD. The CDR3 runs 15 residues. Trimming removed 0 bases at V and 4 bases at J, with 11 bases between. Here the CDR3 reads CATSDLRQGGTEAFF. The CDR3 nucleotides are TGTGCCACCAGTGATTTGAGGCAGGGAGGCACTGAAGCTTTCTTT.

This clonotype was observed many times. The rearrangement joins TRBV20-1 to TRBJ1-4; the D gene is possibly TRBD1 (5 bases). Germline V gene sequence: CDR1 DFQATT, CDR2 SNEGSKA (reference sequence). V was cut by 3 bases and J by 3 bases, with 11 bases left in between. This CDR3 is 14 amino acids long. The CDR3 protein is CSASRDGSNEKLFF. CDR3 coding DNA: TGCAGTGCTAGTAGGGACGGCTCTAATGAAAAACTGTTTTTT.

This chain's CDR3 is CSATGTGDVYEQYF. The CDR3 DNA reads as TGCAGTGCAACCGGGACAGGGGATGTCTACGAGCAGTACTTC. The chain uses TRBV20-1 and TRBJ2-7, with 10 bases fitting TRBD1. This CDR3 region has 14 residues. CDR1 is DFQATT and CDR2 is SNEGSKA in the germline V gene (reference sequence). V shed 6 bases, J shed 3 bases, and the junction held 8 bases outside the gene matches.

The chain links TRBV7-8 to TRBJ2-7, with D perhaps matching TRBD2 (7 bases). V was cut by 1 base and J by 3 bases, with 13 bases left in between. The CDR3 spans 15 residues. Germline V CDR1 and CDR2: SGHVS, FQNEAQ. The chain's CDR3 is CASSLGGGLYYEQYF. Written as DNA, the CDR3 is TGTGCCAGCAGCTTAGGGGGGGGGCTCTACTACGAGCAGTACTTC. Full variable domain (outside the CDR3, taken from reference TRBV7-8 and TRBJ2-7): GAGVSQSPRYKVAKRGQDVALRCDPISGHVSLFWYQQALGQGPEFLTYFQNEAQLDKSGLPSDRFFAERPEGSVSTLKIQRTQQEDSAVYLCASSLGGGLYYEQYFGPGTRLTVT.